The sequence of this T cell receptor (beta chain) was determined in a study of CD8 T cells in Susac syndrome. It was with random hexamers that about 0.45 to 1 ug RNA was reverse transcribed. An immunoSEQ multiplex PCR amplified TCR beta CDR3 over 54 Vbeta and 13 Jbeta. TCRdb reprocessed the immunoSEQ multiplex PCR reads via MiXCR and lists one record per CDR3 protein. The sample yields around 190,000 distinct CDR3 sequences, 85% to 95% seen once. TCR beta sequencing covered blood CD8+ and CD4+ T cells. Patients with stable or active relapsing-remitting disease, all of them treatment-naive, made up the multiple sclerosis controls. Negative isolation yielded CD8+ and CD4+ T cells; FACS enriched TEMRA cells. Unmatched junction bases numbered 4, after V lost 3 bases and J lost 4 bases. Germline CDR1 DFQATT, CDR2 SNEGSKA (reference sequence). The length of the CDR3 is 14 residues.

This sequence was found in a human donor with multiple sclerosis. The sequenced sample consisted of CD8+ T cells from PBMCs. The rearrangement links TRBV20-1 to TRBJ2-3, with 10 nucleotides matching TRBD1. The CDR3 protein is CSASDRGRADTQYF. Written as DNA, the CDR3 is TGCAGTGCTAGTGACAGGGGGCGAGCAGATACGCAGTATTTT.